A selection of T cell receptor beta chains follows, all from one sample in a study of blood T cells in healthy people across ages. TCRdb re-called the 5' RACE reads with MiXCR, one entry per CDR3 protein. This sample has around 820,000 distinct CDR3 sequences; just under 25% occur once, and the top ten carry approximately 4%. The sample was also reused in another study, on T cells of mothers and their children.

Specimen: blood. These receptors were obtained from a boy younger than 18 in good health. The CDR3 runs from the conserved cysteine through the conserved F or W. A D gene is named only where the DNA matches it firmly. Size is omitted from some rows. Given values are once, few, many or a class for expanded clones.

. TRBJ2-5 TRBV20-1 . CSATQVGVETQYF TGCAGTGCAACTCAGGTCGGAGTAGAGACCCAGTACTTC
TRBD2 TRBJ2-3 TRBV7-9 . CASSLRLAGDTDTQYF TGTGCCAGCAGCTTAAGGCTAGCGGGGGACACAGATACGCAGTATTTT
. TRBJ1-3 TRBV29-1 few CSVKAGNTIYF TGCAGCGTCAAAGCTGGAAACACCATATATTTT
TRBD1 TRBJ1-4 TRBV29-1 many CSVEYPGQGDEKLFF TGCAGCGTTGAGTACCCGGGACAGGGCGACGAAAAACTGTTTTTT
TRBD2 TRBJ2-4 TRBV11-2 . CASSNRAGLDLAKNIQYF TGTGCCAGCAGCAACCGAGCGGGATTGGATCTAGCCAAAAACATTCAGTACTTC
. TRBJ1-5 TRBV7-2 few CASSLDGRTNQPQHF TGTGCCAGCAGCTTAGATGGTCGGACGAATCAGCCCCAGCATTTT
TRBD1 TRBJ2-7 TRBV12-3/TRBV12-4 . CASSSPGTGIYEQYF TGCGCCAGCAGTTCCCCCGGGACAGGGATTTACGAGCAGTACTTC
. TRBJ2-1 TRBV3-1 few CASSQGVASYNEQFF TGTGCCAGCAGCCAAGGTGTAGCCTCCTACAATGAGCAGTTCTTC
TRBD2 TRBJ2-1 TRBV5-1 many CASSLGSGGGRNEQFF TGCGCCAGCAGCTTGGGGTCCGGGGGGGGTCGCAATGAGCAGTTCTTC
. TRBJ2-1 TRBV7-3 . CASSFTGGSVQFF TGTGCCAGCAGCTTTACAGGCGGTTCTGTTCAGTTCTTC
TRBD1 TRBJ2-5 TRBV15 . CATSRPDRGTETQYF TGTGCCACCAGCAGACCTGACAGGGGGACAGAGACCCAGTACTTC
. TRBJ2-1 TRBV5-1 . CASSLGLDSISYNEQFF TGCGCCAGCAGCCTCGGACTGGACTCGATCTCCTACAATGAGCAGTTCTTC
. TRBJ1-2 TRBV5-1 . CASSLGGDYNYGYTF TGCGCCAGCAGCTTAGGCGGGGACTATAACTATGGCTACACCTTC
TRBD2 TRBJ2-7 TRBV20-1 few CSARDASGSYPYEQYF TGCAGTGCTAGAGATGCTAGCGGGAGTTACCCCTACGAGCAGTACTTC
TRBD1 TRBJ1-4 TRBV4-1 . CASSPYRQGEATNEKLFF TGCGCCAGCAGCCCTTACCGACAGGGGGAAGCAACTAATGAAAAACTGTTTTTT
TRBD1 TRBJ2-5 TRBV28 . CASISRDSDRKTQYF TGTGCCAGCATCAGCCGGGACAGTGACAGGAAGACCCAGTACTTC
TRBD2 TRBJ2-7 TRBV27 few CASSLSGGIYYEQYF TGTGCCAGCAGTTTAAGCGGGGGTATCTACTACGAGCAGTACTTC
TRBD2 TRBJ2-6 TRBV20-1 few CSARLAGGRGANVLTF TGCAGTGCTAGACTAGCGGGGGGTCGAGGGGCCAACGTCCTGACTTTC
TRBD1 TRBJ2-7 TRBV4-1 . CASSPYRDSRAYEQYF TGCGCCAGCAGCCCCTATAGGGACAGCAGAGCCTACGAGCAGTACTTC
TRBD2 TRBJ2-1 TRBV20-1 few CSAIPGGGGQGEQFF TGCAGTGCCATCCCGGGGGGGGGAGGGCAAGGTGAGCAGTTCTTC
TRBD1 TRBJ2-7 TRBV20-1 . CSARLQGGYEQYF TGCAGTGCCCGGCTACAGGGGGGCTACGAGCAGTACTTC
. TRBJ2-1 TRBV7-3 . CASSSGLTSYNEQFF TGTGCCAGCAGCTCTGGACTAACCTCCTACAATGAGCAGTTCTTC
TRBD2 TRBJ2-7 TRBV6-2/TRBV6-3 few CASSYSRAGGSYEQYF TGTGCCAGCAGTTACTCGAGAGCGGGAGGGTCCTACGAGCAGTACTTC
. TRBJ1-3 TRBV15 . CATSRENENTIYF TGTGCCACCAGCAGAGAGAATGAAAACACCATATATTTT
. TRBJ2-5 TRBV29-1 few CSVGVGGQETQYF TGCAGCGTTGGGGTGGGGGGCCAAGAGACCCAGTACTTC
TRBD2 TRBJ2-5 TRBV9 . CASSVARLAGKETQYF TGTGCCAGCAGCGTAGCGCGTCTAGCGGGGAAAGAGACCCAGTACTTC
. TRBJ1-2 TRBV7-2 . CASSLSPNYGYTF TGTGCCAGCAGCTTGAGCCCGAACTATGGCTACACCTTC
. TRBJ1-2 TRBV28 few CASSLGYYGYTF TGTGCCAGCAGTTTAGGGTACTATGGCTACACCTTC
TRBD1 TRBJ2-7 TRBV5-5 . CASSLSSLDRRYEQYF TGTGCCAGCAGCTTATCTAGTCTGGACAGGAGGTACGAGCAGTACTTC
. TRBJ2-1 TRBV20-1 . CSARGVAAGAWNEQFF TGCAGTGCTAGAGGGGTTGCTGCGGGGGCGTGGAATGAGCAGTTCTTC
TRBD2 TRBJ2-7 TRBV5-5 few CASSLGGLAGFYEQYF TGTGCCAGCAGCTTGGGGGGACTAGCGGGATTCTACGAGCAGTACTTC
. TRBJ2-7 TRBV7-2 few CASSLEFRDPSYEQYF TGTGCCAGCAGCTTAGAATTCAGGGACCCATCCTACGAGCAGTACTTC
. TRBJ1-1 TRBV3-1 few CASSPAGHTNTEAFF TGTGCCAGCAGCCCGGCGGGACACACGAACACTGAAGCTTTCTTT
. TRBJ2-1 TRBV29-1 . CSVEVASYNEQFF TGCAGCGTTGAAGTTGCCTCCTACAATGAGCAGTTCTTC
TRBD1 TRBJ1-1 TRBV7-9 . CASSILQGVNTEAFF TGTGCCAGCAGCATCCTACAGGGGGTGAACACTGAAGCTTTCTTT
. TRBJ1-1 TRBV28 few CASSSGTSGSEAFF TGTGCCAGCAGTTCAGGGACGTCGGGCTCTGAAGCTTTCTTT
TRBD1 TRBJ1-2 TRBV28 once CASRTRRKTGSLSGYTF TGTGCCAGCCGGACTAGAAGAAAGACAGGGAGTCTGTCTGGCTACACCTTC
. TRBJ1-6 TRBV29-1 few CSVGGEGSPLHF TGCAGCGTTGGAGGGGAGGGATCACCCCTCCACTTT
TRBD2 TRBJ2-1 TRBV11-2 . CASSTLAGVDYNEQFF TGTGCCAGCAGTACTCTAGCGGGAGTGGATTACAATGAGCAGTTCTTC
. TRBJ2-4 TRBV28 . CASSLGWAGPLAKNIQYF TGTGCCAGCAGTCTCGGTTGGGCGGGGCCGTTAGCCAAAAACATTCAGTACTTC
. TRBJ2-7 TRBV7-2 few CASSPDSFTYEQYF TGTGCCAGCAGCCCAGACAGTTTCACCTACGAGCAGTACTTC
TRBD2 TRBJ2-3 TRBV27 few CASSLTSDTIITDTQYF TGTGCCAGCAGTTTAACTAGCGACACGATTATCACAGATACGCAGTATTTT
TRBD2 TRBJ2-1 TRBV6-2/TRBV6-3 . CASSYSRTSGSNEQFF TGTGCCAGCAGTTACTCTCGGACTAGCGGGAGTAATGAGCAGTTCTTC
. TRBJ2-1 TRBV20-1 few CSATILGVNEQFF TGCAGTGCTACGATTCTAGGGGTGAATGAGCAGTTCTTC
. TRBJ2-1 TRBV18 . CASSPSSQDNEQFF TGTGCCAGCTCACCAAGCTCACAGGATAATGAGCAGTTCTTC
. TRBJ2-5 TRBV29-1 few CIVETGQETQYF TGCATCGTTGAGACAGGTCAAGAGACCCAGTACTTC
. TRBJ1-4 TRBV20-1 . CSARDFFGRTNEKLFF TGCAGTGCTAGGGACTTTTTTGGCAGAACTAATGAAAAACTGTTTTTT
TRBD2 TRBJ2-3 TRBV20-1 few CSARVGTSPLFTDTQYF TGCAGTGCTAGGGTGGGGACTAGCCCCCTATTCACAGATACGCAGTATTTT
. TRBJ2-4 TRBV7-2 . CASSLRGGKNIQYF TGTGCCAGCAGCTTAAGGGGGGGCAAAAACATTCAGTACTTC
. TRBJ2-2 TRBV10-3 few CAISESEAGAPNTGELFF TGTGCCATCAGTGAGTCGGAAGCAGGGGCTCCGAACACCGGGGAGCTGTTTTTT
. TRBJ1-1 TRBV20-1 . CSANKPMNTEAFF TGCAGTGCTAACAAACCTATGAACACTGAAGCTTTCTTT
. TRBJ2-7 TRBV15 few CATSTTGSSYEQYF TGTGCCACCTCGACGACGGGATCTAGCTACGAGCAGTACTTC
. TRBJ1-5 TRBV6-6 few CASADDPALPQHF TGTGCCAGTGCCGACGACCCAGCTTTGCCCCAGCATTTT
. TRBJ2-7 TRBV20-1 . CSARDGRATYEQYF TGCAGTGCTAGAGATGGCCGGGCCACCTACGAGCAGTACTTC
. TRBJ1-1 TRBV6-5 . CASSLSPGRERAVFF TGTGCCAGCAGTTTATCTCCGGGACGGGAAAGGGCGGTTTTCTTT